This T cell receptor (beta chain) comes out of a study of blood T cell repertoires in COVID-19. V lost 6 bases, J lost 3 bases, and 1 base stayed unmatched. The CDR3 extends over 12 amino acids. Germline CDR1 reads WSHSY; CDR2 reads SAAADI. In the original processing: Amplified reference gene primers provided the basis for estimating nucleated cell counts. Only in-frame clones appear in the TCRdb table, and some are missing; sequencing was by immunoSEQ multiplex PCR. D and trimming were read from the DNA, whereas the V and J calls and clone size are those reported in that table. The sample holds 50,000 to 70,000 clones; more than 65% are singletons and the top ten take 5.6%.

This receptor was obtained from a woman aged 55-70 years with acute or convalescent COVID-19. V is TRBV10-2 and J is TRBJ1-1, with 7 bases fitting TRBD1. Sequencing used peripheral blood. CDR3 residues: CASSTGDTEAFF. The CDR3, as DNA: TGCGCCAGCAGCACAGGGGACACTGAAGCTTTCTTT.